Each of the 16 T cell receptor beta chains below was sequenced from the same sample in a study of radiation and T cells in renal cell carcinoma. Data came from immunoSEQ multiplex PCR; TCRdb stores just in-frame clones and leaves some out. The sample contains approximately 100,000 clones, about 86% of which appear only once. Time point here: baseline pretreatment blood. The treatment denotes: 15 Gy SBRT to primary tumor, nephrectomy 4 weeks later. The material was blood, obtained from a patient whose treatment included radiotherapy and nephrectomy. These receptor sequences come from a middle-aged man with renal cell carcinoma.

Here the CDR3 DNA reads TGTGCCAGCAGTTACTCGCCCGGGGTCACTGAAGCTTTCTTT. It codes for CASSYSPGVTEAFF. This sequence joins TRBV6-5 and TRBJ1-1; D gene ambiguous. The CDR3 has 14 amino acids. V gave up 0 bases and J gave up 4 bases, with 9 bases separating them. From germline, CDR1 is MNHEY and CDR2 SVGAGI.

This chain uses TRBV18 with TRBJ1-1; perhaps TRBD1 as D (5 bases). Per germline, CDR1 KGHSH and CDR2 LQKENI. Deletions cut 2 bases from V and 3 bases from J, with 10 bases between. CDR3 size: 14 residues. CDR3 coding DNA: TGTGCCAGCTCACCAACTTTGGGGGACACTGAAGCTTTCTTT. Protein sequence: CASSPTLGDTEAFF.

The chain links TRBV10-3 to TRBJ2-3; TRBD1 agrees at 11 bases. After removal of 11 bases from V and 3 bases from J, the junction contained 7 bases not matched to a gene. The germline gives CDR1 ENHRY, CDR2 SYGVKD. CDR3 size: 14 residues. The CDR3 bases are TGTGCCTCAAAAGGGACAGGGGGAACAGATACGCAGTATTTT. It codes for CASKGTGGTDTQYF.

The rearrangement joins TRBV7-2 to TRBJ1-2, with 8 nucleotides matching TRBD1. From germline, CDR1 is SGHTA and CDR2 FQGNSA. This CDR3 has 15 residues. J gave up 6 bases and V 1 base, and 7 bases lay outside the gene matches. CDR3 in DNA: TGTGCCAGCAGCTTAGGAAACAGGGGGTCGAATGGCTACACCTTC. Protein: CASSLGNRGSNGYTF.

The rearrangement links TRBV5-1 to TRBJ2-7, with D perhaps matching TRBD1 (9 bases). Germline values: CDR1 SGHRS, CDR2 YFSETQ. CDR3 length equals 16 residues. V was pared by 0 bases and J by 5 bases, with 18 bases between. The CDR3 region has the DNA TGCGCCAGCAGCTTGGGTAGCGGGACAGGGATCAACGAGCAGTACTTC. This codes for CASSLGSGTGINEQYF. Based on the CDR3 plus reference TRBV5-1 and TRBJ2-7, the full variable domain is KAGVTQTPRYLIKTRGQQVTLSCSPISGHRSVSWYQQTPGQGLQFLFEYFSETQRNKGNFPGRFSGRQFSNSRSEMNVSTLELGDSALYLCASSLGSGTGINEQYFGPGTRLTVT.

The chain is built from TRBV28 and TRBJ1-5; tentative D call: TRBD1 (5 bases). V was clipped by 8 bases and J by 5 bases, with 22 bases between them. The CDR3 has 16 residues. Per the germline V gene, CDR1 is MDHEN and CDR2 is SYDVKM. CDR3 loop: CASWHPEAGAHQPQHF. In DNA, the CDR3 is TGTGCCAGCTGGCATCCTGAGGCCGGGGCTCATCAGCCCCAGCATTTT.

This chain uses TRBV4-3 with TRBJ1-1, with D possibly being TRBD1 (6 bases). The length of the CDR3 is 15 residues. Between the trimmed V and J ends, which lost 4 bases and 3 bases, there was a span of 15 bases. The germline V gene encodes CDR1 LGHNA and CDR2 YSLEER. CDR3 residues: CASSLHQGKDTEAFF. The DNA for the CDR3 is TGCGCCAGCAGCCTACACCAGGGGAAGGACACTGAAGCTTTCTTT.

This chain connects TRBV5-1 to TRBJ1-1, with D tentatively TRBD1 (5 bases). V was clipped by 4 bases and J by 4 bases, with 17 bases between them. The CDR3 length is 15 residues. CDR1 and CDR2 from the germline V gene are SGHRS and YFSETQ. CDR3 DNA: TGCGCCAGCAGCGTCAGGGATTGGGGTCGCACTGAAGCTTTCTTT. Residues: CASSVRDWGRTEAFF.

The V and J genes are TRBV18 and TRBJ2-3, with a tentative D call TRBD2 (5 bases). Germline CDR1 KGHSH, CDR2 LQKENI. Trimming stripped 4 bases from V and 1 base from J, with 9 bases between. The CDR3 loop spans 14 amino acids. The CDR3 region is CASSLGSGTDTQYF. As DNA, the CDR3 is TGTGCCAGCTCACTGGGGAGCGGCACAGATACGCAGTATTTT.

This clone was observed once. This sequence joins TRBV30 and TRBJ1-2; TRBD1 agrees at 8 bases. The junction had 9 bases not matched to a gene; V was cut back by 8 bases and J by 7 bases. Per germline, CDR1 GTSNPN and CDR2 SVGIG (reference sequence). The CDR3 is 12 amino acids. In nucleotides, the CDR3 is TGTGCCGATAGCCCAGGGGGCGTTGGCTACACCTTC. Translated: CADSPGGVGYTF.

The chain links TRBV5-4 to TRBJ2-1; D may be TRBD1 (5 bases). Trimming removed 4 bases at V and 0 bases at J, with 11 bases between. From germline, CDR1 is SGHNT and CDR2 YYREEE (reference sequence). The CDR3 extends over 15 amino acids. CDR3 nucleotide sequence: TGTGCCAGCAGCCAAACAGGTCGCTCCTACAATGAGCAGTTCTTC. It translates to CASSQTGRSYNEQFF.

J is TRBJ2-1 and V is TRBV19, with 7 bases fitting TRBD2. From germline, CDR1 is LNHDA and CDR2 SQIVND (reference sequence). V was clipped by 5 bases and J by 1 base; unmatched bases: 5. This CDR3 is 15 amino acids long. The CDR3 sequence is CASSFDGRSYNEQFF. In DNA form, the CDR3 reads TGTGCCAGTAGTTTTGACGGGAGGTCCTACAATGAGCAGTTCTTC.

The sample holds one count of this clone. The chain uses TRBV28 and TRBJ2-2; D is perhaps TRBD2 (6 bases). CDR3 length equals 14 residues. Trimming left V 3 bases short and J 6 bases short, with 11 bases between. The germline V gene has CDR1 MDHEN and CDR2 SYDVKM. CDR3 nucleotide sequence: TGTGCCAGCAGTTTCGGAGGGAGTCCCGGGGAGCTGTTTTTT. Protein sequence: CASSFGGSPGELFF.

The rearrangement uses TRBV5-1 and TRBJ2-7, with TRBD2 matching over 8 bases. Per germline, CDR1 SGHRS and CDR2 YFSETQ. With V trimmed by 3 bases and J by 3 bases, 5 bases remained unmatched. This CDR3 has 14 amino acids. The CDR3 bases are TGCGCCAGCAGCTCGGGAGGGCTGGTCTACGAGCAGTACTTC. It codes for CASSSGGLVYEQYF.

The chain is built from TRBV6-1 and TRBJ2-7, with 12 bases identical to TRBD1. The J segment lost 3 bases and the V segment lost 2 bases, leaving 5 bases of the junction unmatched. Germline V lookup: CDR1 MNHNS, CDR2 SASEGT. CDR3 length equals 16 residues. For the CDR3, the DNA is TGTGCCAGCAGTGAATCTGGGACAGGGGGCAGCTACGAGCAGTACTTC. Translation: CASSESGTGGSYEQYF.

This sequence joins TRBV6-6 and TRBJ2-5; the D gene could be TRBD1 or TRBD2 (5 bases each). The germline gives CDR1 MNHNY, CDR2 SVGAGI (reference sequence). Trimming took 2 bases from V and 4 from J, leaving 8 bases between them. CDR3 length equals 13 residues. CDR3 bases: TGTGCCAGCAGTTACGGGGGTTCAGAGACCCAGTACTTC. It codes for CASSYGGSETQYF.